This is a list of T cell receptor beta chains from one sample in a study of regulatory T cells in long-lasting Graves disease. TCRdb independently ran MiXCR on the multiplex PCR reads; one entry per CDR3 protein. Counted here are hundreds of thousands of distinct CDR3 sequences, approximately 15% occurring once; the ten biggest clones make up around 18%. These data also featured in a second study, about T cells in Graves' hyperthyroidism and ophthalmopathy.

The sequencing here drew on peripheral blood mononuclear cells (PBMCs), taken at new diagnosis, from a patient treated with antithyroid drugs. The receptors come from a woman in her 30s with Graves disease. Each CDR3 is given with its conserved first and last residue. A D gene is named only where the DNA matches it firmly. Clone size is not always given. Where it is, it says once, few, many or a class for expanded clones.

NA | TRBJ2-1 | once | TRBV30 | TGTGCCTGTCGAGACACCCGGTACAATGAGCAGTTCTTC | CACRDTRYNEQFF
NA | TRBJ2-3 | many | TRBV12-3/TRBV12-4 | TGTGCCAGCAGCCCTCTTGAGGGGGCAGATACGCAGTATTTT | CASSPLEGADTQYF
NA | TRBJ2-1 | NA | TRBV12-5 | TGTGCTAGTGGCCGAGGACCGAACTACAATGAGCAGTTCTTC | CASGRGPNYNEQFF
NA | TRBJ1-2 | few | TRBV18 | TGTGCCAGCTCACCACCGACCGGGCAGAGCGTGAGTGGCTACACCTTC | CASSPPTGQSVSGYTF
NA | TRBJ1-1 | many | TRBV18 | TGTGCCAGCTCACCCACCATGGGGATATTGAACACTGAAGCTTTCTTT | CASSPTMGILNTEAFF
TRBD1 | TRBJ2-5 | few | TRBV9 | TGTGCCAGCAGCGTAGAAGGGGGCGGGGAGACCCAGTACTTC | CASSVEGGGETQYF
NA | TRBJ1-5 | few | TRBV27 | TGTGCCAGCGCCCGGGCTCCGCATCAGCCCCAGCATTTT | CASARAPHQPQHF
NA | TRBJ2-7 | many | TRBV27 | TGTGCCAGCAGTCCGGAACAGGGTCTATCCTACGAGCAGTACTTC | CASSPEQGLSYEQYF
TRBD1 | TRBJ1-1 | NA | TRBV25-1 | TGTGCCAGCAACCCACAGGGGGCCGCGCACACTGAAGCTTTCTTT | CASNPQGAAHTEAFF
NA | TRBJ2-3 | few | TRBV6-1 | TGTGCCAGCAGACACCCAAGGAAACTCTCCGATACGCAGTATTTT | CASRHPRKLSDTQYF
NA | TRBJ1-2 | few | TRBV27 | TGTGCCAGCAGTGATCCAAAGCGGAATGGCTACACCTTC | CASSDPKRNGYTF
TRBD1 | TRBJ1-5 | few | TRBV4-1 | TGCGCCAGCAGCCCGGGACAGGACGGGGGGCAGCCCCAGCATTTT | CASSPGQDGGQPQHF
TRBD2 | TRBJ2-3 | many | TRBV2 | TGTGCCAGCAGAGGACTAGCGGGAGCTAGCACAGATACGCAGTATTTT | CASRGLAGASTDTQYF
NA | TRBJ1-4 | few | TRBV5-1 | TGCGCCAGCAGCTGGGGAGATCGGCCAACTAATGAAAAACTGTTTTTT | CASSWGDRPTNEKLFF
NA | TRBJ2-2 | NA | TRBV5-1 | TGCGCCAGCAGCCAAGGTCCCGATCCTACCGGGGAGCTGTTTTTT | CASSQGPDPTGELFF
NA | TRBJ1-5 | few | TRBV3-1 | TGTGCCAGCAGCGAGGGGGGACAGCCCCAGCATTTT | CASSEGGQPQHF
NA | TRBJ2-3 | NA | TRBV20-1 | TGCAGTGCTAGTCCTAATACAGATACGCAGTATTTT | CSASPNTDTQYF
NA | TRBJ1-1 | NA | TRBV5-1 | TGCGCCAGCAGCTCTAACACCCAGGGAGTTGAAGCTTTCTTT | CASSSNTQGVEAFF
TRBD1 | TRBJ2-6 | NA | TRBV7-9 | TGTGCCAGCAGCTTGGGGACAGGGAATGTTGGGGCCAACGTCCTGACTTTC | CASSLGTGNVGANVLTF
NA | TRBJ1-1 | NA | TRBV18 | TGTGCCAGCTCACCACCTATGCAGAGAAGGGCTTTCTTT | CASSPPMQRRAFF
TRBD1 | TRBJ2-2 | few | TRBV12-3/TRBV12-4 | TGTGCCAGCAGCGCGCCCGGGACAGGGTTCACCGGGGAGCTGTTTTTT | CASSAPGTGFTGELFF
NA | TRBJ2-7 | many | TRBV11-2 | TGTGCCAGCAGCTCCATCGACAGGTACGAGCAGTACTTC | CASSSIDRYEQYF
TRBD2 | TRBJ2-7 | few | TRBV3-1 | TGTGCCAGCAGCGCCCAACCGGGACTAGCCTACGAGCAGTACTTC | CASSAQPGLAYEQYF
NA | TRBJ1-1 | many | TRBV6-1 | TGTGCCAGCAGCGGAGGACAGAACACTGAAGCTTTCTTT | CASSGGQNTEAFF
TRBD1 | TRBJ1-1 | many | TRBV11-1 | TGTGCCAGCAGCTTAGCCGGGACAGGGGTCACTGAAGCTTTCTTT | CASSLAGTGVTEAFF
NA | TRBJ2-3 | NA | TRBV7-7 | TGTGCTAGCAGCGAGACTAGTTCACCGGCAGATACGCAGTATTTT | CASSETSSPADTQYF
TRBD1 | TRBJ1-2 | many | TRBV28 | TGTGCCAGCACCTCTCCGGGACAGGGGACTTATGGCTACACCTTC | CASTSPGQGTYGYTF
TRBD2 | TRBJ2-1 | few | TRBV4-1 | TGCGCCAGCAGCCAAGAACCGGGACTAGCGGGAGTGGAGCAGTTCTTC | CASSQEPGLAGVEQFF
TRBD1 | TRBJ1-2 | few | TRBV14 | TGTGCCAGCAGCCAAGAGGGCAGGGGGCTCACCAACTATGGCTACACCTTC | CASSQEGRGLTNYGYTF
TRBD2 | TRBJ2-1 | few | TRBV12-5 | TGTGCTAGTGGAGGAGGACTAGCGGGAGTAGTTGAGCAGTTCTTC | CASGGGLAGVVEQFF
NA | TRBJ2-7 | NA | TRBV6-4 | TGTGCCAGCAGTGACTTCCGTGGAGACTACGAGCAGTACTTC | CASSDFRGDYEQYF
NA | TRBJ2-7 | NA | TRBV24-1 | TGTGCCACCAGTGATCCTGGACTCCCTTACGAGCAGTACTTC | CATSDPGLPYEQYF
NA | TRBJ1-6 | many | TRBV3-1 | TGTGCCAGCAGCCAAGGGGGGAGTTCACCCCTCCACTTT | CASSQGGSSPLHF
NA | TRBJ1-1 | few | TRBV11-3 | TGTCCCAGCAGCTTGGGGACAAACCAAGCTTTCTTT | CPSSLGTNQAFF
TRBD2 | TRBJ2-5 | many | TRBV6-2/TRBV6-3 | TGTGCCAGCAGAGGGATGGGAGGGATCCAAGAGACCCAGTACTTC | CASRGMGGIQETQYF
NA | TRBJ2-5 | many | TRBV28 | TGTGCCAGCCATACGGTCGGGACCCAGTACTTC | CASHTVGTQYF
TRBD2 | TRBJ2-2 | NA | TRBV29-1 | TGCAGCGTAGCCGGGACTAGCAGCCTCCAGGGCGGGGAGCTGTTTTTT | CSVAGTSSLQGGELFF
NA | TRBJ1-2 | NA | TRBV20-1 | TGCAGTGCTAGTGAGGAGTATGGCTACACCTTC | CSASEEYGYTF
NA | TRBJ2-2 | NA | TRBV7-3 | TGTGCCAGCAGCTTAGTCCAGTCCACCGGGGAGCTGTTTTTT | CASSLVQSTGELFF
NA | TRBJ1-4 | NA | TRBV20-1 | TGCAGCAGGACGGTCTATGAAAAACTGTTTTTT | CSRTVYEKLFF
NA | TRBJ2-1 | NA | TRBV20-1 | TGCAGTGCTAGCGCCCGAGGGTTGGTGATTTATGAGCAGTTCTTC | CSASARGLVIYEQFF
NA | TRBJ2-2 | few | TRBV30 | TGTGCCTTCGGACAGAGCATGAACACCGGGGAGCTGTTTTTT | CAFGQSMNTGELFF
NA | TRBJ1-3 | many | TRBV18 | TGTGCCAGCTCACAGGGCTTCGCACGTGGAAACACCATATATTTT | CASSQGFARGNTIYF
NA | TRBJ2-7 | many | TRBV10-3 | TGTGCCATCAGTGAGCCCGGCTACGAGCAGTACTTC | CAISEPGYEQYF
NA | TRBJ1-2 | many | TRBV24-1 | TGTGCCACCAGTGATCCGTTGGTGGGTGGCTACACCTTC | CATSDPLVGGYTF
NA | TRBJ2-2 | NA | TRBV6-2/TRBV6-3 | TGTGCCAGCAGTTATGACACCACCGGGGAGCTGTTTTTT | CASSYDTTGELFF
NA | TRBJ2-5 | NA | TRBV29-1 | TGCAGCGTTGAACCGGGCTCCGCGGGAGAGACCCAGTACTTC | CSVEPGSAGETQYF
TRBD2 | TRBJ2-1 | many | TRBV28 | TGTGCCAGCAGCCCAACTAGCGGCCGGAGCTCCTACAATGAGCAGTTCTTC | CASSPTSGRSSYNEQFF
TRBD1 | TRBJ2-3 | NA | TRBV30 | TGTGCCTGGAGCTATGCAGGGGGTAGCACAGATACGCAGTATTTT | CAWSYAGGSTDTQYF